This entry is about one T cell receptor beta chain. No antigen is known for it. This sample is drawn from a study of blood T cells in healthy people across ages. A J-beta primer mix and a sample-barcoded 5' primer were used in a second PCR of about 7 to 12 cycles. TCRdb fed the 5' RACE reads into MiXCR, producing one record per CDR3 protein. The sample includes under 750,000 distinct CDR3 sequences, around 48% seen only once; the top ten take under 30%. Trimming shortened V by 2 bases and J by 1 base, and 6 bases separated the two germline ends. CDR1 and CDR2 from the germline V gene are ENHRY and SYGVKD. The CDR3 is 14 amino acids. Study findings and constraints: A greater number of naive CD4+ cells and higher diversity distinguished long-lived donors from aged donors.

Input material: blood. This chain joins TRBV10-3 and TRBJ1-3; weak D call: TRBD1 (6 bases). The clonotype was recovered from a man aged 80 or over in good health. The CDR3 region has the DNA TGTGCCATCAGTGAGAGGGGGTCTGGAAACACCATATATTTT. Translation: CAISERGSGNTIYF.